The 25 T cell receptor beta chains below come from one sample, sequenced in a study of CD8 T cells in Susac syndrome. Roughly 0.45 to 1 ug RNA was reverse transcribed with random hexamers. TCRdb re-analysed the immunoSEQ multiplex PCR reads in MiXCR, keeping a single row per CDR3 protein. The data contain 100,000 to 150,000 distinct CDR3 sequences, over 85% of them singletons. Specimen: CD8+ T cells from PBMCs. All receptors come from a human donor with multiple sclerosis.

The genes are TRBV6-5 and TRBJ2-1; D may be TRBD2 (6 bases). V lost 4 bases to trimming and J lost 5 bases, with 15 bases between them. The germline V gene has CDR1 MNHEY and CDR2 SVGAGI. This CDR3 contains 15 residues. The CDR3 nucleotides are TGTGCCAGCAGTTCCCCCAGTAGCGGCAACAATGAGCAGTTCTTC. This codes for CASSSPSSGNNEQFF.

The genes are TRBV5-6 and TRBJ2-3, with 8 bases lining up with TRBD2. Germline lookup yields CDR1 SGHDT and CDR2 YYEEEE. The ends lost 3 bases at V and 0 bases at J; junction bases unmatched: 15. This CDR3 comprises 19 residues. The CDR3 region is CASSWTTGGGLRSTDTQYF. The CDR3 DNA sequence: TGTGCCAGCAGCTGGACAACTGGCGGGGGGCTTCGAAGCACAGATACGCAGTATTTT.

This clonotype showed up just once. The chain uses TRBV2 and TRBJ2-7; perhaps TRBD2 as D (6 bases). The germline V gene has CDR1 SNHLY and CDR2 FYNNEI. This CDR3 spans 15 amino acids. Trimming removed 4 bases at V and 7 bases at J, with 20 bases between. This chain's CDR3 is CASSALGLSLGEQYV. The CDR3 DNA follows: TGTGCCAGCAGTGCTCTGGGACTGAGCCTTGGAGAGCAGTACGTC.

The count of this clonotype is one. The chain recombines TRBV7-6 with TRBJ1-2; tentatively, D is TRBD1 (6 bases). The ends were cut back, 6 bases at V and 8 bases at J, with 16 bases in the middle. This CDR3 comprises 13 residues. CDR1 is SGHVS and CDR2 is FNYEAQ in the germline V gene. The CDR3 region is CASSSRGIEGYTF. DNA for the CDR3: TGTGCCAGCAGTTCGAGGGGGATCGAGGGCTACACCTTC. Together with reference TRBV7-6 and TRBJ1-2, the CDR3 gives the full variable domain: GAGVSQSPRYKVTKRGQDVALRCDPISGHVSLYWYRQALGQGPEFLTYFNYEAQQDKSGLPNDRFSAERPEGSISTLTIQRTEQRDSAMYRCASSSRGIEGYTFGSGTRLTVV.

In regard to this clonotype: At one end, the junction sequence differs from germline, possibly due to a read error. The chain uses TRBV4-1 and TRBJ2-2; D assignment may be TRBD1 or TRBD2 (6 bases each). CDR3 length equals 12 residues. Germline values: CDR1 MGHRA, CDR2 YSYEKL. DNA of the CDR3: TGCGCCAGCAGCCGGGGGGCCGGGGAGCTGGTTTTT. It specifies CASSRGAGELVF.

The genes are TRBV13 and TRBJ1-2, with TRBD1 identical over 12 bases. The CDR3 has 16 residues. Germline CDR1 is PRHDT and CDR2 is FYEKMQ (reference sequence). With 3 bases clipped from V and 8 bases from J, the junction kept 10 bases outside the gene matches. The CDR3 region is CASSFLRDRGRQGYTF. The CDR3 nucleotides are TGTGCCAGCAGCTTCCTCCGGGACAGGGGGCGTCAGGGCTACACCTTC.

The DNA of the CDR3 is TGTGCCAGCAGCTTGGGTGTGGCCGATGAGCAGTACGTC. Its translation is CASSLGVADEQYV. V and J are TRBV5-4 and TRBJ2-7; D call uncertain. With 0 bases removed from V and 7 bases from J, the gap between germline ends came to 11 bases. CDR1 is SGHNT and CDR2 is YYREEE in the germline V gene (reference sequence). This CDR3 has 13 amino acids.

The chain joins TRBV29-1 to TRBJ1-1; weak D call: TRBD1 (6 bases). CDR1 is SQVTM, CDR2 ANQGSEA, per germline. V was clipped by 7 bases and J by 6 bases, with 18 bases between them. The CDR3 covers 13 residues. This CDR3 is CSADPRGGPEAFF. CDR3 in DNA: TGCAGCGCCGACCCAAGGGGGGGCCCTGAAGCTTTCTTT.

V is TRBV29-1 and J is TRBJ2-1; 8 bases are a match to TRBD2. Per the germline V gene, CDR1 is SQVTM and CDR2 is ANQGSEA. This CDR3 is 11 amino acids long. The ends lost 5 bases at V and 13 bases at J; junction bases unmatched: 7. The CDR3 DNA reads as TGCAGCGTTTTGGTCGGGGGGGAACAGTTCTTC. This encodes CSVLVGGEQFF.

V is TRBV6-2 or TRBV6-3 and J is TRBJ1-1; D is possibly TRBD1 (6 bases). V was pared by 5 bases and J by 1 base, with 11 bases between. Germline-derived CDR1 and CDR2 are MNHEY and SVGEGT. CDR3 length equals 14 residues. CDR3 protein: CASSKRGENTEAFF. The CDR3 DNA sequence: TGTGCCAGCAGTAAGAGGGGGGAGAACACTGAAGCTTTCTTT.

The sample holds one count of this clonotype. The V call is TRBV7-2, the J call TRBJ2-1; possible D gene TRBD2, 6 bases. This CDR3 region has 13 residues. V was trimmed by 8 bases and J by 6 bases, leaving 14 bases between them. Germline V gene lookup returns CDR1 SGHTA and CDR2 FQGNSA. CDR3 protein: CASGTWVSNEQFF. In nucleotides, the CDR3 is TGTGCCAGCGGGACTTGGGTCTCCAATGAGCAGTTCTTC.

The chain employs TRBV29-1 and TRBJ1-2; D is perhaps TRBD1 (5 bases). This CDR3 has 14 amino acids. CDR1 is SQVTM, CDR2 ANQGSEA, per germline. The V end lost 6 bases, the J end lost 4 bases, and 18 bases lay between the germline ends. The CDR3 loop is CSVPPGQGPYGYTF. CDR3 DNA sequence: TGCAGCGTGCCCCCGGGCCAGGGACCCTATGGCTACACCTTC.

The CDR3 region is CSARGGAPSTDTQYF. DNA for the CDR3: TGCAGCGCGCGGGGGGGGGCCCCAAGCACAGATACGCAGTATTTT. This chain joins TRBV29-1 and TRBJ2-3; the match to TRBD2 covers 9 bases. The length of the CDR3 is 15 residues. The V gene end was trimmed by 7 bases and the J gene end by 0 bases; junction bases not matched to a gene: 8. Per germline, CDR1 SQVTM and CDR2 ANQGSEA.

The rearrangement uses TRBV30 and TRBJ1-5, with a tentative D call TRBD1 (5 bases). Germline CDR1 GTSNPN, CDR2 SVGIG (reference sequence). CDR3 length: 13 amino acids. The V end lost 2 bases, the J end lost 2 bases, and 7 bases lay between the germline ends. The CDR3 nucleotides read TGTGCCTGGAGTAGGGGACGCAATCAGCCCCAGCATTTT. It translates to CAWSRGRNQPQHF.

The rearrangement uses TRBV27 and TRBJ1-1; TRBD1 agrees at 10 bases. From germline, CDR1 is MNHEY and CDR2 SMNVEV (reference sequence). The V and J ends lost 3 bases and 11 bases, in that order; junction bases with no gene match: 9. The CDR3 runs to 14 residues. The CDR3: CASSLPGQGVVAFF. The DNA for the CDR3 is TGTGCCAGCAGTTTGCCCGGACAGGGGGTTGTGGCTTTCTTT.

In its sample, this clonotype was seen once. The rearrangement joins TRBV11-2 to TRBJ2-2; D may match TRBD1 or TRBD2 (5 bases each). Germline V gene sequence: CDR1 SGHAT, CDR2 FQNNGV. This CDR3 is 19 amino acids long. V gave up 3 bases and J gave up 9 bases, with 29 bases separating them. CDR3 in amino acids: CASSFGPKISVFRAWELFF. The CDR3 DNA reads TGTGCCAGCAGCTTCGGCCCGAAGATTAGCGTTTTCAGGGCCTGGGAGCTGTTTTTT. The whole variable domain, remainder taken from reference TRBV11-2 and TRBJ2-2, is EAGVAQSPRYKIIEKRQSVAFWCNPISGHATLYWYQQILGQGPKLLIQFQNNGVVDDSQLPKDRFSAERLKGVDSTLKIQPAKLEDSAVYLCASSFGPKISVFRAWELFFGEGSRLTVL.

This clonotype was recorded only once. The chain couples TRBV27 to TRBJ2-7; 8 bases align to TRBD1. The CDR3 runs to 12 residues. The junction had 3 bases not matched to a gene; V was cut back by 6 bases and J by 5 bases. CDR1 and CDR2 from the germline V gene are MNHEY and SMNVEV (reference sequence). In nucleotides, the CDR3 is TGTGCCAGCAGCCGGACAGGGAACGAGCAGTACTTC. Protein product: CASSRTGNEQYF.

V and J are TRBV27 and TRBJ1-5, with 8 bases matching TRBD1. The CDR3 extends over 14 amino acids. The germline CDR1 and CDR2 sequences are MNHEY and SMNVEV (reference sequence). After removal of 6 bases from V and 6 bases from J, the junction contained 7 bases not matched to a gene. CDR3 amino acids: CASSPDRGGQPQHF. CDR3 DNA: TGTGCCAGCAGCCCCGACAGGGGAGGTCAGCCCCAGCATTTT.

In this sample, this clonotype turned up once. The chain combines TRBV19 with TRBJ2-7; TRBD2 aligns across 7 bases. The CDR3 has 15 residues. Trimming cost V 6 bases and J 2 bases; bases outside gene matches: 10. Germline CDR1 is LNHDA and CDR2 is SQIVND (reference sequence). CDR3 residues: CASRESDRGAYEQYF. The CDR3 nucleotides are TGTGCCAGTAGGGAGTCGGACCGGGGGGCCTACGAGCAGTACTTC.

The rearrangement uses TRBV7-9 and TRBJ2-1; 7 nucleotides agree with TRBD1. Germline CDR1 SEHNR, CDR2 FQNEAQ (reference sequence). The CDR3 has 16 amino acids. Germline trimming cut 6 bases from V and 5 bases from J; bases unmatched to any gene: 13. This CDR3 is CASRRELEQGHNEQFF. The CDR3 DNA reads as TGTGCCAGCAGACGAGAGCTTGAACAGGGGCACAATGAGCAGTTCTTC.

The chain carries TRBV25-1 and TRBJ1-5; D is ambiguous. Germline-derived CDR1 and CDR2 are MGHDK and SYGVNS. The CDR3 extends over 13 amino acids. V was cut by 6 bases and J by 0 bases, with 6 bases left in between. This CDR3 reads CASRDDSNQPQHF. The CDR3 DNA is TGTGCCAGCAGGGACGATAGCAATCAGCCCCAGCATTTT.

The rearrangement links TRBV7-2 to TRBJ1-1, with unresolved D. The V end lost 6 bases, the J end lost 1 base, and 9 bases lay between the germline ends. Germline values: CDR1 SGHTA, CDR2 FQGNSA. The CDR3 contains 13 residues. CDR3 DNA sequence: TGTGCCAGCAGTTTCAGGAGGAACACTGAAGCTTTCTTT. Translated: CASSFRRNTEAFF.

CDR3 nucleotides: TGTGCCAGCAGTACCACGGGGACTAGCGGGAACTACAATGAGCAGTTCTTC. The encoded protein is CASSTTGTSGNYNEQFF. The V call is TRBV27, the J call TRBJ2-1; 13 positions agree with TRBD2. Unmatched junction bases numbered 7, after V lost 5 bases and J lost 3 bases. The CDR3 is made up of 17 amino acids. The germline CDR1 and CDR2 sequences are MNHEY and SMNVEV (reference sequence).

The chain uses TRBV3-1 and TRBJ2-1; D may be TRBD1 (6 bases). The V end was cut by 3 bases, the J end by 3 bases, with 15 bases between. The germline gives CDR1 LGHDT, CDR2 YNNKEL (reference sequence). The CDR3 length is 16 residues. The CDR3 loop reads CASSQAFARGYNEQFF. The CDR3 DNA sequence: TGTGCCAGCAGCCAGGCTTTCGCCAGGGGCTACAATGAGCAGTTCTTC.

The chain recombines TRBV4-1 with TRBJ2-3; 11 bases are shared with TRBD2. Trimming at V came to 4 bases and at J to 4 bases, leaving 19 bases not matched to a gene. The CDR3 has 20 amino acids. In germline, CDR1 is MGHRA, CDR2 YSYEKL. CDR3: CASSPQEGRLAGGDADTQYF. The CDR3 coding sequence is TGCGCCAGCAGCCCCCAGGAGGGTCGGCTAGCGGGGGGTGACGCAGATACGCAGTATTTT.